This TCR beta chain stems from a study of cytomegalovirus exposure and HLA in healthy donors. Study-level background: Earlier sequencing of 150 million to 200 million T cells yielded around 100 million unique TCR beta sequences. An early data release held 75 million to 100 million unique TCRs from HLA-typed donors.

This CDR3 comprises 15 residues. From germline, CDR1 is SGHDN and CDR2 FVKESK. Losses at the gene ends were 2 bases for V and 4 bases for J; bases not matched to a gene: 5. The PCR was carried out with 60 Vbeta primers and 13 Jbeta primers. The protocol was immunoSEQ multiplex PCR, while the TCRdb copy is restricted to in-frame clones and leaves out a portion. The profile shows 150,000 to 200,000 clones, around 85% of them singletons. The rearrangement joins TRBV14 to TRBJ2-5; TRBD1 matches 9 bases. The sequence was obtained from a man younger than 30 in good health and CMV-seronegative. The sequenced material came from PBMCs. DNA of the CDR3: TGTGCCAGCAGCCAAACACAGGGGGCAAGAGAGACCCAGTACTTC. Translation: CASSQTQGARETQYF.